Presented here are 12 T cell receptor beta chains from one specimen sequenced in a study of blood T cell repertoires in COVID-19. Assay used: immunoSEQ multiplex PCR; TCRdb lists only in-frame clones, some missing. The profile covers 250,000 to 300,000 clones, with roughly 85% appearing a single time and more than 4.5% taken by the ten largest. Sequencing was done on a sample of peripheral blood. These receptors were collected from a man in his fifties or sixties with active or convalescent COVID-19.

CDR3: CASSSQGYGSPLHF. CDR3 DNA sequence: TGTGCCAGCAGCTCACAGGGGTACGGTTCACCCCTCCACTTT. The chain joins TRBV5-6 to TRBJ1-6; TRBD1 aligns across 7 bases. J gave up 9 bases and V 3 bases, and 6 bases lay outside the gene matches. Germline loops: CDR1 SGHDT, CDR2 YYEEEE. This CDR3 is 14 amino acids long.

This chain joins TRBV7-3 and TRBJ2-5; TRBD2 matches 7 bases. The length of the CDR3 is 14 residues. CDR1 and CDR2 from the germline V gene are SGHTA and FQGTGA. V shed 4 bases, J shed 4 bases, and the junction held 6 bases outside the gene matches. CDR3 DNA: TGTGCCAGCAGCTCCGCGGGAGAGGCAGAGACCCAGTACTTC. It codes for CASSSAGEAETQYF.

V usage is TRBV28 and J usage is TRBJ1-5, with 7 bases that match TRBD1. Germline-derived CDR1 and CDR2 are MDHEN and SYDVKM. V trimming: 4 bases; J trimming: 6 bases; junction bases outside the gene matches: 21. There are 19 residues in the CDR3. CDR3 residues: CASSSDTDPGQWRGQPQHF. The CDR3 DNA reads TGTGCCAGCAGTTCCGACACTGACCCGGGACAGTGGAGGGGTCAGCCCCAGCATTTT.

This chain connects TRBV7-2 to TRBJ2-1; TRBD2 matches 7 bases. Looked up from germline, CDR1 is SGHTA and CDR2 is FQGNSA. V shed 5 bases, J shed 7 bases, and the junction held 11 bases outside the gene matches. The CDR3 is 15 residues long. In nucleotides, the CDR3 is TGTGCCAGCAGCCCGGGGTGGACTAGGGATAATGAGCAGTTCTTC. As protein: CASSPGWTRDNEQFF.

This chain joins TRBV4-1 and TRBJ2-1; TRBD2 is a possible D gene (6 bases). Trimming stripped 1 base from V and 7 bases from J, with 11 bases between. The CDR3 consists of 14 residues. The germline V gene encodes CDR1 MGHRA and CDR2 YSYEKL. The CDR3 here is CASSQVGGQNEQFF. The CDR3 DNA is TGCGCCAGCAGCCAAGTCGGAGGGCAGAATGAGCAGTTCTTC.

CDR3 DNA: TGTGCCAGCATCCCCGACGGGTACGAGCAGTACTTC. Translation: CASIPDGYEQYF. This rearrangement joins TRBV6-5 to TRBJ2-7, with D unresolved. The CDR3 extends over 12 amino acids. CDR1 is MNHEY, CDR2 SVGAGI, per germline. Deletions cut 7 bases from V and 4 bases from J, with 11 bases between.

The rearrangement joins TRBV10-2 to TRBJ2-1, with 7 bases aligning to TRBD2. Per germline, CDR1 WSHSY and CDR2 SAAADI. J lost 1 base, V lost 5 bases, and 11 bases had no gene match. The CDR3 has 17 amino acids. As DNA, the CDR3 is TGCGCCAGCAGTTGGCTAGCGGCCATAAGATCCTACAATGAGCAGTTCTTC. This sequence encodes CASSWLAAIRSYNEQFF.

The chain recombines TRBV19 with TRBJ2-1, with 8 bases matching TRBD1. The CDR3 runs 15 residues. Germline CDR1 and CDR2: LNHDA and SQIVND (reference sequence). After removal of 4 bases from V and 4 bases from J, the junction contained 6 bases not matched to a gene. CDR3 amino acids: CASSTGGNRYNEQFF. In DNA form, the CDR3 reads TGTGCCAGTAGTACAGGGGGCAACCGATACAATGAGCAGTTCTTC.

This sequence joins TRBV4-3 and TRBJ2-3, with a tentative D call TRBD2 (7 bases). The V end was cut by 5 bases, the J end by 1 base, with 16 bases between. Germline V gene lookup returns CDR1 LGHNA and CDR2 YSLEER. The CDR3 spans 16 residues. In DNA form, the CDR3 reads TGCGCCAGCAGCGGGGAGGGGACATTGCGCACAGATACGCAGTATTTT. This translates into CASSGEGTLRTDTQYF.

The genes are TRBV7-9 and TRBJ1-1, with D unclear. V gave up 2 bases and J gave up 0 bases, with 10 bases separating them. Germline assignment: CDR1 SEHNR and CDR2 FQNEAQ (reference sequence). The CDR3 is 15 residues long. CDR3 nucleotides: TGTGCCAGCAGCTTACAGCGGGGTATGAACACTGAAGCTTTCTTT. Its protein is CASSLQRGMNTEAFF.

The V call is TRBV3-1 (or the pseudogene TRBV3-2), the J call TRBJ2-2; TRBD1 matches 7 bases. The CDR3 extends over 15 amino acids. J was trimmed by 1 base and V by 2 bases; bases with no gene match: 1. The germline V gene has CDR1 LGHDT and CDR2 YNNKEL (reference sequence). The CDR3 DNA reads TGTGCCAGCAGCCAAAACAGGGGGAACACCGGGGAGCTGTTTTTT. It is translated as CASSQNRGNTGELFF.

J is TRBJ2-1 and V is TRBV24-1; D is uncertain. CDR1 and CDR2 from the germline V gene are KGHDR and SFDVKD. The CDR3 covers 15 residues. V was cut by 3 bases and J by 6 bases, with 14 bases left in between. CDR3 protein: CATSDRLVVGNEQFF. CDR3 nucleotide sequence: TGTGCCACCAGTGATCGGCTAGTGGTTGGCAATGAGCAGTTCTTC.